The 28 T cell receptor beta chains in this list originate from one sample, sequenced in a study of CD8 T cells in Susac syndrome. The RNA, about 0.5 to 1 ug, was put through reverse transcription using random hexamers. One entry per CDR3 protein results from TCRdb running MiXCR on the immunoSEQ multiplex PCR reads. The repertoire consists of roughly 140,000 distinct CDR3 sequences, with 94% occurring once and the leading ten covering 0.25% to 0.3%. The specimen sequenced was CD8+ T cells from PBMCs. The origin of the receptors is a human donor in good health.

The V and J genes are TRBV5-1 and TRBJ1-1; D ambiguous. The V gene's germline CDR1 is SGHRS and CDR2 YFSETQ. The CDR3 extends over 15 amino acids. The V end lost 0 bases, the J end lost 4 bases, and 13 bases lay between the germline ends. CDR3 DNA: TGCGCCAGCAGCTTGGGCGAGGGCGTCGTCACTGAAGCTTTCTTT. Translated, it gives CASSLGEGVVTEAFF.

J is TRBJ2-1 and V is TRBV5-6; D unresolved. Between the trimmed V and J ends, which lost 3 bases and 2 bases, there was a span of 15 bases. Germline V gene sequence: CDR1 SGHDT, CDR2 YYEEEE. The CDR3 is made up of 16 amino acids. The CDR3 protein is CASSSWSRSTYNEQFF. The DNA for the CDR3 is TGTGCCAGCAGCTCCTGGTCTAGAAGTACCTACAATGAGCAGTTCTTC.

The chain carries TRBV30 and TRBJ1-1, with a weak D call TRBD1 (5 bases). CDR3 length: 13 amino acids. Germline V gene sequence: CDR1 GTSNPN, CDR2 SVGIG (reference sequence). Trimming removed 2 bases from V and 5 bases from J, with 12 bases in between. CDR3 residues: CAWSPTRGTEAFF. The CDR3 DNA reads as TGTGCCTGGAGTCCAACCCGGGGGACTGAAGCTTTCTTT.

The chain recombines TRBV27 with TRBJ2-4, with 7 nucleotides matching TRBD1. The J segment lost 2 bases and the V segment lost 6 bases, leaving 4 bases of the junction unmatched. The CDR3 is 14 amino acids. CDR1 is MNHEY and CDR2 is SMNVEV in the germline V gene (reference sequence). The CDR3 protein is CASSRQGTKNIQYF. DNA for the CDR3: TGTGCCAGCAGCAGACAGGGCACCAAAAACATTCAGTACTTC.

Written as DNA, the CDR3 is TGCGCCAGCAGCCAAGGTTTAGAGACTAGCAGGAATGAGCAGTTCTTC. Protein sequence: CASSQGLETSRNEQFF. The chain carries TRBV4-1 and TRBJ2-1, with 7 bases aligning to TRBD2. With V trimmed by 1 base and J by 7 bases, 10 bases remained unmatched. The germline V gene encodes CDR1 MGHRA and CDR2 YSYEKL. The CDR3 has 16 residues.

CDR3 DNA sequence: TGCAGTGCTAGACCATGGACAGGGGAGTATGGCTACACCTTC. Encoded protein: CSARPWTGEYGYTF. The chain uses TRBV20-1 and TRBJ1-2, with 9 nucleotides matching TRBD1. Per germline, CDR1 DFQATT and CDR2 SNEGSKA (reference sequence). The V segment lost 2 bases and the J segment 5 bases; nucleotides outside the gene matches: 6. The CDR3 consists of 14 residues.

This clonotype was seen a single time. The chain carries TRBV29-1 and TRBJ2-7; tentative D call: TRBD1 (6 bases). Trimming removed 1 base at V and 4 bases at J, with 17 bases between. Germline CDR1 SQVTM, CDR2 ANQGSEA. The CDR3 runs to 15 residues. The CDR3 DNA reads as TGCAGCGTTGAAGTTATAGGGGACACCACTTACGAGCAGTACTTC. Translation: CSVEVIGDTTYEQYF.

The CDR3 protein is CASSPVGPAYEQYF. CDR3 coding DNA: TGTGCCAGCAGTCCAGTGGGGCCCGCCTACGAGCAGTACTTC. The chain employs TRBV27 and TRBJ2-7, with D perhaps matching TRBD1 (5 bases). The CDR3 length is 14 residues. Germline CDR1 reads MNHEY; CDR2 reads SMNVEV (reference sequence). V dropped 5 bases and J dropped 2 bases, with 13 bases sitting between them.

The chain joins TRBV20-1 to TRBJ2-1, with D uncertain. Germline V CDR1 and CDR2: DFQATT, SNEGSKA (reference sequence). V was pared by 5 bases and J by 1 base, with 15 bases between. The CDR3 consists of 15 residues. The CDR3 is CSAPFAGVSYNEQFF. The CDR3 DNA follows: TGCAGTGCTCCGTTCGCCGGAGTATCCTACAATGAGCAGTTCTTC.

This chain connects TRBV24-1 to TRBJ2-2; D is unclear. CDR1 is KGHDR, CDR2 SFDVKD, per germline. Deletions cut 9 bases from V and 4 bases from J, with 8 bases between. There are 12 residues in the CDR3. This CDR3 reads CATSFSTGELFF. CDR3 coding DNA: TGTGCCACCTCGTTCTCCACCGGGGAGCTGTTTTTT.

The chain joins TRBV13 to TRBJ2-3, with D perhaps matching TRBD2 (5 bases). CDR3 length equals 13 residues. CDR1 and CDR2 from the germline V gene are PRHDT and FYEKMQ (reference sequence). Trimming pared 5 bases from V and 5 bases from J, leaving 11 bases between. CDR3 sequence reads: CASSMGRGDTQYF. In DNA form, the CDR3 reads TGTGCCAGCAGCATGGGCCGGGGAGATACGCAGTATTTT.

This rearrangement joins TRBV6-5 to TRBJ2-3, with 8 bases that match TRBD2. The V and J ends lost 8 bases and 6 bases, in that order; junction bases with no gene match: 7. The germline V gene has CDR1 MNHEY and CDR2 SVGAGI. The CDR3 runs 13 residues. CDR3 amino acids: CASGAGGFDTQYF. The CDR3 region has the DNA TGTGCCAGCGGGGCGGGAGGATTTGATACGCAGTATTTT.

The chain links TRBV30 to TRBJ2-3; a weak D match, TRBD2 (6 bases). CDR3 length: 15 amino acids. Deletions cut 4 bases from V and 3 bases from J, with 17 bases between. Germline V gene data show CDR1 as GTSNPN and CDR2 as SVGIG (reference sequence). This CDR3 is CAWTEGTLGTDTQYF. CDR3 coding DNA: TGTGCCTGGACGGAGGGGACTCTGGGGACAGATACGCAGTATTTT.

V usage is TRBV6-1 and J usage is TRBJ2-5; 10 bases fit TRBD1. The CDR3 consists of 17 residues. The V gene's germline CDR1 is MNHNS and CDR2 SASEGT. V lost 6 bases to trimming and J lost 1 base; unmatched junction nucleotides: 11. CDR3 sequence reads: CASSQGRTGGGQETQYF. The CDR3 DNA reads as TGTGCCAGCAGCCAAGGCCGGACAGGGGGTGGCCAAGAGACCCAGTACTTC.

The J gene is TRBJ2-3, the V gene TRBV4-1; 11 bases are shared with TRBD2. Germline lookup yields CDR1 MGHRA and CDR2 YSYEKL. The CDR3 contains 15 residues. V gave up 5 bases and J gave up 2 bases; unmatched junction bases: 3. Here the CDR3 reads CASSTLAGVTDTQYF. Here the CDR3 DNA reads TGCGCCAGCAGCACACTAGCGGGAGTCACAGATACGCAGTATTTT.

The V gene is TRBV5-6, the J gene TRBJ2-5; no clear D gene. With 4 bases removed from V and 5 bases from J, the gap between germline ends came to 15 bases. Germline assignment: CDR1 SGHDT and CDR2 YYEEEE. The CDR3 has 14 residues. The CDR3 here is CASSQDGPDETQYF. For the CDR3, the DNA is TGTGCCAGCAGCCAGGACGGACCTGATGAGACCCAGTACTTC.

The chain carries TRBV20-1 and TRBJ2-1; 12 nucleotides align to TRBD2. The CDR3 totals 14 residues. Germline V gene sequence: CDR1 DFQATT, CDR2 SNEGSKA (reference sequence). J gave up 8 bases and V 6 bases, and 8 bases lay outside the gene matches. The CDR3 DNA reads as TGCAGTGCCCCCGGGACTAGCGGGCTCTATGAGCAGTTCTTC. It yields the protein CSAPGTSGLYEQFF.

The rearrangement links TRBV7-9 to TRBJ2-1, with D possibly being TRBD1 or TRBD2 (5 bases each). With 4 bases removed from V and 5 bases from J, the gap between germline ends came to 12 bases. CDR1 is SEHNR, CDR2 FQNEAQ, per germline (reference sequence). This CDR3 is built from 14 residues. CDR3 protein: CASSSGPYDNEQFF. CDR3 DNA sequence: TGTGCCAGCAGCTCGGGACCTTACGACAATGAGCAGTTCTTC.

The chain employs TRBV20-1 and TRBJ2-7; TRBD2 matches 7 bases. Germline assignment: CDR1 DFQATT and CDR2 SNEGSKA (reference sequence). The CDR3 extends over 14 amino acids. V lost 3 bases and J lost 0; bases outside the gene matches: 5. CDR3 loop: CSARGLAASYEQYF. CDR3 in DNA: TGCAGTGCTAGGGGGCTAGCGGCCTCCTACGAGCAGTACTTC.

This chain connects TRBV12-3 or TRBV12-4 to TRBJ2-5; TRBD2 aligns across 9 bases. Trimming removed 6 bases from V and 0 bases from J; junction bases left unmatched: 11. There are 17 residues in the CDR3. CDR3 coding DNA: TGTGCCAGCAGCTCCGGGCTAGCGGGGTCGTACCAAGAGACCCAGTACTTC. This codes for CASSSGLAGSYQETQYF.

The CDR3 bases are TGCAGTGCTAGTACTAGCGGGTACACAGATACGCAGTATTTT. Protein product: CSASTSGYTDTQYF. The chain recombines TRBV20-1 with TRBJ2-3; 9 bases fit TRBD2. Germline trimming cut 3 bases from V and 2 bases from J; bases unmatched to any gene: 3. Germline lookup yields CDR1 DFQATT and CDR2 SNEGSKA (reference sequence). The CDR3 length is 14 residues.

This clonotype was picked up one time. The rearrangement links TRBV20-1 to TRBJ2-1; no reliable D call. V lost 3 bases and J 0 bases, leaving 9 bases between the germline ends. CDR3 length: 14 amino acids. Germline loops: CDR1 DFQATT, CDR2 SNEGSKA (reference sequence). Written as DNA, the CDR3 is TGCAGTGCTAGTTTCAATAGCTCCTACAATGAGCAGTTCTTC. Translating gives CSASFNSSYNEQFF.

The chain combines TRBV3-1 with TRBJ2-7; 9 bases are shared with TRBD1. The CDR3 has 16 residues. V lost 5 bases to trimming and J lost 5 bases; unmatched junction nucleotides: 13. Germline V gene data show CDR1 as LGHDT and CDR2 as YNNKEL (reference sequence). CDR3: CASSSTSGTGFHEQYF. CDR3 DNA sequence: TGTGCCAGCAGCTCTACTTCCGGGACAGGGTTTCACGAGCAGTACTTC.

The chain employs TRBV30 and TRBJ1-1; no clear D. This CDR3 contains 13 residues. Trimming pared 0 bases from V and 6 bases from J, leaving 11 bases between. In germline, CDR1 is GTSNPN, CDR2 SVGIG (reference sequence). CDR3 protein: CAWSVVRAAEAFF. CDR3 coding DNA: TGTGCCTGGAGTGTAGTTCGGGCCGCTGAAGCTTTCTTT.

The rearrangement links TRBV29-1 to TRBJ2-5; 8 bases agree with TRBD2. CDR3 length: 15 amino acids. V shed 2 bases and J 2 bases; nucleotides not matched to a gene: 7. Germline CDR1 and CDR2: SQVTM and ANQGSEA. In DNA form, the CDR3 reads TGCAGCGTTGAAAGGTTAGCGGGACCTCAAGAGACCCAGTACTTC. This gives the protein CSVERLAGPQETQYF.

The gene calls are TRBV7-9 and TRBJ2-1; a weak D match, TRBD1 (5 bases). With 3 bases removed from V and 8 bases from J, the gap between germline ends came to 17 bases. Germline CDR1 and CDR2: SEHNR and FQNEAQ (reference sequence). CDR3 length: 15 residues. The CDR3 loop is CASSFSRTGIDEQFF. The DNA for the CDR3 is TGTGCCAGCAGCTTCTCGAGAACAGGTATCGATGAGCAGTTCTTC. The whole variable domain, filled in from reference TRBV7-9 and TRBJ2-1, reads DTGVSQNPRHKITKRGQNVTFRCDPISEHNRLYWYRQTLGQGPEFLTYFQNEAQLEKSRLLSDRFSAERPKGSFSTLEIQRTEQGDSAMYLCASSFSRTGIDEQFFGPGTRLTVL.

The chain carries TRBV24-1 and TRBJ2-1; D gene ambiguous. The CDR3 covers 13 residues. Trimming took 2 bases from V and 7 from J, leaving 8 bases between them. Germline V gene lookup returns CDR1 KGHDR and CDR2 SFDVKD. This CDR3 is CATSDSSWNEQFF. The CDR3 nucleotides read TGTGCCACCAGTGATTCATCGTGGAATGAGCAGTTCTTC.

The chain employs TRBV29-1 and TRBJ2-6; 8 bases line up with TRBD2. There are 16 residues in the CDR3. Germline-derived CDR1 and CDR2 are SQVTM and ANQGSEA. With 6 bases clipped from V and 4 bases from J, the junction kept 11 bases outside the gene matches. The CDR3 spells CSVAVRSGTGANVLTF. The CDR3 region has the DNA TGCAGCGTCGCTGTACGTAGCGGGACCGGGGCCAACGTCCTGACTTTC. Full variable domain (rest looked up from reference TRBV29-1 and TRBJ2-6): SAVISQKPSRDICQRGTSLTIQCQVDSQVTMMFWYRQQPGQSLTLIATANQGSEATYESGFVIDKFPISRPNLTFSTLTVSNMSPEDSSIYLCSVAVRSGTGANVLTFGAGSRLTVL.